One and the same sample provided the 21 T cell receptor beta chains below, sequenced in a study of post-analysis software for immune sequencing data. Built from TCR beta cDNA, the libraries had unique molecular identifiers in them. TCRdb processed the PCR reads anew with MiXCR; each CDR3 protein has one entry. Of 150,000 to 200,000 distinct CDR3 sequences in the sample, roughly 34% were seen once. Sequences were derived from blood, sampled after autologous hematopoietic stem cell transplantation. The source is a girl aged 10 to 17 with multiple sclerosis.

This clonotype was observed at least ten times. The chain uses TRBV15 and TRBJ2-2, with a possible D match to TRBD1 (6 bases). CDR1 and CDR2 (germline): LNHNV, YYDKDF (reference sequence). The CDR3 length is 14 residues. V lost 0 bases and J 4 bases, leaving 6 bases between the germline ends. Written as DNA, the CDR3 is TGTGCCACCAGCAGAGACAGGGGCACCGGGGAGCTGTTTTTT. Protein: CATSRDRGTGELFF.

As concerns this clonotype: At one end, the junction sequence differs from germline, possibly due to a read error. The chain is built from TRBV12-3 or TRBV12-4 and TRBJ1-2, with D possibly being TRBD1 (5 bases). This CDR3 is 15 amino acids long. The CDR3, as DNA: TGTGCCAGCAGTTTGTCTGCCAGGGATCTCCATGGCCACACCTTC. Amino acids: CASSLSARDLHGHTF.

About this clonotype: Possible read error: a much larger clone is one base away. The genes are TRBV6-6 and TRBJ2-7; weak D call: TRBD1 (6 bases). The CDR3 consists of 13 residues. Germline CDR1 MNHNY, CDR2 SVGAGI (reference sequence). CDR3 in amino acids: CASTQGLDYEEYF. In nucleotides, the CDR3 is TGTGCCAGCACACAGGGTCTCGACTACGAGGAGTACTTC.

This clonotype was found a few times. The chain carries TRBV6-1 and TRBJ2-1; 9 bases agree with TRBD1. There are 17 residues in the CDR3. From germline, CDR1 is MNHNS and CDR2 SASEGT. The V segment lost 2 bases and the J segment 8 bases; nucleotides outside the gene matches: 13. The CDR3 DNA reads TGTGCCAGCAGTGAAAGGCCGGGACAGGGTCTGTTCGATGAGCAGTTCTTC. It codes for CASSERPGQGLFDEQFF.

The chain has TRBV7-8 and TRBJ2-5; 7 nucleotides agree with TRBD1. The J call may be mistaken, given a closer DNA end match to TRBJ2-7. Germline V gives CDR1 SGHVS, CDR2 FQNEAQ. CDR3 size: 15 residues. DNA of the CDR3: TGTGCCAGCAGCCCCGGGACAGAGACATCCTACGAGCAGTACTTC. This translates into CASSPGTETSYEQYF.

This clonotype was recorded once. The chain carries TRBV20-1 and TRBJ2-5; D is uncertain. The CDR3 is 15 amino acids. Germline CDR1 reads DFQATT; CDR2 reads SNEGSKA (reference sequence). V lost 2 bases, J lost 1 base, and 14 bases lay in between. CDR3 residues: CSARPSAARQETQYF. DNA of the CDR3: TGCAGTGCTAGACCCTCTGCGGCGCGCCAAGAGACCCAGTACTTC.

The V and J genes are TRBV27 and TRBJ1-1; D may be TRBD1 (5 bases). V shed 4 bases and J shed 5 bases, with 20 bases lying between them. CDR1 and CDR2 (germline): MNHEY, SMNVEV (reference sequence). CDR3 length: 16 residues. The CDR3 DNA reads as TGTGCCAGCAGTTGGGGCCGGGGCAGGGTTAGTACTGAAGCTTTCTTT. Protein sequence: CASSWGRGRVSTEAFF.

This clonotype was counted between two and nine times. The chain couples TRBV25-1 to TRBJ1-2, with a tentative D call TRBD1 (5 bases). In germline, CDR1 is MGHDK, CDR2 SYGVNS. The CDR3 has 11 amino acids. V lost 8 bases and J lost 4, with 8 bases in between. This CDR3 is CASYDSYGYTF. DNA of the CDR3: TGTGCCAGCTACGACAGCTATGGCTACACCTTC.

CDR3 residues: CSADYSNEQFF. In nucleotides, the CDR3 is TGCAGCGCGGACTATAGCAATGAGCAGTTCTTC. The chain combines TRBV29-1 with TRBJ2-1; weak D call: TRBD2 (6 bases). V gave up 7 bases and J gave up 6 bases, with 10 bases separating them. The CDR3 is 11 amino acids. From germline, CDR1 is SQVTM and CDR2 ANQGSEA.

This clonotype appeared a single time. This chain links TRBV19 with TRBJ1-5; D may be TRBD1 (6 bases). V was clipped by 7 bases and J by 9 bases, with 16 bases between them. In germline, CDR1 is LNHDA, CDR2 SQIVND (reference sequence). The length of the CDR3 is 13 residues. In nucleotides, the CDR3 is TGTGCCAGTACCGGGGGGGCCCCCTTGCCCCAGCATTTT. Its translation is CASTGGAPLPQHF.

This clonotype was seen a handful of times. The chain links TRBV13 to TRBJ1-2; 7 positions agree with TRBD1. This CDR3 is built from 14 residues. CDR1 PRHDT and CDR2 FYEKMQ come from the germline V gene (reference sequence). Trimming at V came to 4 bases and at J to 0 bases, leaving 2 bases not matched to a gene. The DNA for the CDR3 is TGTGCCAGCAGCTCAGGACAGGCTAACTATGGCTACACCTTC. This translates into CASSSGQANYGYTF.

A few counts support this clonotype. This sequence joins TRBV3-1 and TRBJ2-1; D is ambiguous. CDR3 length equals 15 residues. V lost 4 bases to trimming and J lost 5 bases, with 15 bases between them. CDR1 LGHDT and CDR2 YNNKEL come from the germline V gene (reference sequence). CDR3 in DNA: TGTGCCAGCAGCCGCCCCCGCGCGGCGGACAATGAGCAGTTCTTC. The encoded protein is CASSRPRAADNEQFF.

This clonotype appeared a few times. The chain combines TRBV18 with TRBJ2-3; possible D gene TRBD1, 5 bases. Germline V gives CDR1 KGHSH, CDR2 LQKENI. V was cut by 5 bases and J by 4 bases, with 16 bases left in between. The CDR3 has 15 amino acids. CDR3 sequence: CASSSRGTGADTQYF. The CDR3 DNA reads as TGTGCCAGCTCAAGCCGCGGTACAGGAGCAGATACGCAGTATTTT.

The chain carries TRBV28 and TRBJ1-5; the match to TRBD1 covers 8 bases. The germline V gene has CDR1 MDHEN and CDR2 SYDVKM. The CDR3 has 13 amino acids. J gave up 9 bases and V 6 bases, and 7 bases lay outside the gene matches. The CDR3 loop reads CASSNRGSSPQHF. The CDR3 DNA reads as TGTGCCAGCAGCAACAGGGGGTCATCGCCCCAGCATTTT.

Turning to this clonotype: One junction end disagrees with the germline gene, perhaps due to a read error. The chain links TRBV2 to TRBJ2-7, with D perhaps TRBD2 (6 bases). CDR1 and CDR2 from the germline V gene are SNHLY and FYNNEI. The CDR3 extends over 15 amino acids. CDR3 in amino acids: CVSSGGIMKGYEQYF. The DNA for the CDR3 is TGTGTCAGCAGTGGGGGGATCATGAAAGGGTACGAGCAGTACTTC.

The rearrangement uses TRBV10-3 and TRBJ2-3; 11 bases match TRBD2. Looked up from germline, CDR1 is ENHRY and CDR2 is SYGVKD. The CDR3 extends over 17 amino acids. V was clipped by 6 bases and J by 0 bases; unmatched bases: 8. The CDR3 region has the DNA TGTGCCATCAGCGGTGGTAGCGGGAGGGCCAGCACAGATACGCAGTATTTT. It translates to CAISGGSGRASTDTQYF.

CDR3 DNA sequence: TGTGCCAGCAGCCATGACAGTCAAGAGACCCAGTACTTC. Translating it yields CASSHDSQETQYF. The chain links TRBV7-2 to TRBJ2-5, with D possibly matching TRBD1 (5 bases). V dropped 5 bases and J dropped 2 bases, with 9 bases sitting between them. This CDR3 contains 13 residues. The germline V gene encodes CDR1 SGHTA and CDR2 FQGNSA.

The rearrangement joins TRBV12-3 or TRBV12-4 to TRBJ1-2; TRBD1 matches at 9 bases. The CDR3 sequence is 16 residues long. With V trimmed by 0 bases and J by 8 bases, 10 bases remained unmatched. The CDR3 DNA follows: TGTGCCAGCAGTTTAGCCGGACCGACAGGGGGAGGGGGCTACACCTTC. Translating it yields CASSLAGPTGGGGYTF.

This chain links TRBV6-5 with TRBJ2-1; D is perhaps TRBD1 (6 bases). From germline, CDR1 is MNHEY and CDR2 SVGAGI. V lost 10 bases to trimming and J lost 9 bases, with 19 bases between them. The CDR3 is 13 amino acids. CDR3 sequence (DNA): TGTGCCACTAGGTCCTCAGTCAGGGGTGAGCAGTTCTTC. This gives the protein CATRSSVRGEQFF.

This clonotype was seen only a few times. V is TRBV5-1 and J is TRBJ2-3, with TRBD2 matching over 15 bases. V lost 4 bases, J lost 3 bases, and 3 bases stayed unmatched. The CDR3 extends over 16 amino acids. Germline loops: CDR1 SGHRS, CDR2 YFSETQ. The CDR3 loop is CASSQGLAGGTDTQYF. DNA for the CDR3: TGCGCCAGCAGCCAGGGACTAGCGGGAGGTACAGATACGCAGTATTTT. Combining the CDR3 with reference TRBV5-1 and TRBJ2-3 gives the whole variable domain KAGVTQTPRYLIKTRGQQVTLSCSPISGHRSVSWYQQTPGQGLQFLFEYFSETQRNKGNFPGRFSGRQFSNSRSEMNVSTLELGDSALYLCASSQGLAGGTDTQYFGPGTRLTVL.

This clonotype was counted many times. DNA for the CDR3: TGTGCCAGCAGGCCACAGGTGGAGACCGGGGAGCTGTTTTTT. It encodes CASRPQVETGELFF. This sequence joins TRBV6-5 and TRBJ2-2; the D gene is possibly TRBD1 (5 bases). There are 14 residues in the CDR3. Germline V gene sequence: CDR1 MNHEY, CDR2 SVGAGI. Trimming took 6 bases from V and 5 from J, leaving 13 bases between them.